Below, 12 T cell receptor beta chains from the same sample are listed, as sequenced in a study of cytomegalovirus exposure and HLA in healthy donors. Libraries were prepared by immunoSEQ multiplex PCR; TCRdb keeps only in-frame clonotypes and omits some of them. This repertoire shows approximately 160,000 clones, about 90% found once; its top ten account for around 2.7%. The sample comprised PBMCs. All receptors derive from a woman aged 18-35 years in good health and CMV-seropositive.

This chain joins TRBV7-2 and TRBJ2-1; weak D call: TRBD2 (7 bases). The CDR3 is 13 residues long. Trimming stripped 5 bases from V and 8 bases from J, with 13 bases between. CDR1 and CDR2 (germline): SGHTA, FQGNSA. The CDR3, as DNA: TGTGCCAGCAGCCCTCAAGGGGGGGATGAGCAGTTCTTC. Protein sequence: CASSPQGGDEQFF.

The chain combines TRBV6-1 with TRBJ2-1; D is perhaps TRBD2 (6 bases). Germline lookup yields CDR1 MNHNS and CDR2 SASEGT. This CDR3 spans 16 amino acids. Trimming took off 4 bases at V and 0 bases at J, with 13 bases between the two ends. The CDR3 DNA follows: TGTGCCAGCAGTGTGTGGGGGGAAAGCTCCTACAATGAGCAGTTCTTC. Protein sequence: CASSVWGESSYNEQFF.

This clone was detected a few times. Distinct nucleotide sequences in the sample also encode this CDR3. The CDR3 DNA is TGCGCCAGCAGCCAAGATCCACGGGCCTACGAGCAGTACTTC. Its translation: CASSQDPRAYEQYF. The rearrangement joins TRBV4-1 to TRBJ2-7, with D hard to call. The germline gives CDR1 MGHRA, CDR2 YSYEKL. There are 14 residues in the CDR3. V gave up 0 bases and J gave up 2 bases, with 8 bases separating them.

The rearrangement links TRBV7-6 to TRBJ2-7; the match to TRBD2 covers 8 bases. The ends lost 0 bases at V and 1 base at J; junction bases unmatched: 8. Per the germline V gene, CDR1 is SGHVS and CDR2 is FNYEAQ. The CDR3 totals 17 residues. In DNA, the CDR3 is TGTGCCAGCAGCTTAGCGCCGACGGGAGGGCCTTCCTACGAGCAGTACTTC. Translating it yields CASSLAPTGGPSYEQYF.

This clone was counted a single time. Distinct nucleotide sequences in the sample also encode this CDR3. The rearrangement uses TRBV9 and TRBJ1-1; D perhaps matches TRBD1 (5 bases). CDR3 length: 13 amino acids. V shed 0 bases and J shed 5 bases, with 8 bases lying between them. Germline-derived CDR1 and CDR2 are SGDLS and YYNGEE. CDR3: CASSVEEGTEAFF. DNA of the CDR3: TGTGCCAGCAGCGTAGAGGAGGGGACTGAAGCTTTCTTT.

The chain carries TRBV5-1 and TRBJ1-1; TRBD1 agrees at 9 bases. The CDR3 consists of 12 residues. The V gene's germline CDR1 is SGHRS and CDR2 YFSETQ. After removal of 2 bases from V and 12 bases from J, the junction contained 5 bases not matched to a gene. The CDR3 spells CASSLAGQGTFF. For the CDR3, the DNA is TGCGCCAGCAGCTTAGCAGGACAGGGGACTTTCTTT. The whole variable domain, filled in from reference TRBV5-1 and TRBJ1-1, reads KAGVTQTPRYLIKTRGQQVTLSCSPISGHRSVSWYQQTPGQGLQFLFEYFSETQRNKGNFPGRFSGRQFSNSRSEMNVSTLELGDSALYLCASSLAGQGTFFGQGTRLTVV.

J is TRBJ2-3 and V is TRBV5-1; TRBD2 matches 7 bases. Germline CDR1 and CDR2: SGHRS and YFSETQ. There are 15 residues in the CDR3. V gave up 4 bases and J gave up 1 base; unmatched junction bases: 6. The CDR3 loop is CASSNEGGGTDTQYF. The CDR3 coding sequence is TGCGCCAGCAGCAACGAGGGAGGGGGCACAGATACGCAGTATTTT.

The J gene is TRBJ2-1, the V gene TRBV5-4; TRBD1 matches at 8 bases. This CDR3 contains 15 residues. J gave up 1 base and V 2 bases, and 2 bases lay outside the gene matches. The germline gives CDR1 SGHNT, CDR2 YYREEE (reference sequence). The CDR3 reads CASSFRDRSYNEQFF. CDR3 nucleotide sequence: TGTGCCAGCAGCTTCCGGGACAGGTCCTACAATGAGCAGTTCTTC. The full variable domain, in which reference TRBV5-4 and TRBJ2-1 provide the parts outside the CDR3, is ETGVTQSPTHLIKTRGQQVTLRCSSQSGHNTVSWYQQALGQGPQFIFQYYREEENGRGNFPPRFSGLQFPNYSSELNVNALELDDSALYLCASSFRDRSYNEQFFGPGTRLTVL.

The chain has TRBV9 and TRBJ2-7; 9 bases match TRBD1. The CDR3 has 14 amino acids. J gave up 6 bases and V 3 bases, and 7 bases lay outside the gene matches. Germline V gene data show CDR1 as SGDLS and CDR2 as YYNGEE. The CDR3 DNA sequence: TGTGCCAGCAGCGACCGGGACAGGGAGTTCGAGCAGTACTTC. Translation: CASSDRDREFEQYF.

The J gene is TRBJ2-2, the V gene TRBV7-9, with 11 positions matching TRBD2. Germline CDR1 is SEHNR and CDR2 is FQNEAQ (reference sequence). V gave up 7 bases and J gave up 5 bases; unmatched junction bases: 9. The CDR3 loop spans 16 amino acids. The CDR3 coding sequence is TGTGCCAGCAAACTAGCGGGGGCCGTGGGGACCGGGGAGCTGTTTTTT. Translation: CASKLAGAVGTGELFF.

V and J are TRBV29-1 and TRBJ2-2; tentative D call: TRBD1 (5 bases). CDR3 length equals 11 residues. CDR1 and CDR2 from the germline V gene are SQVTM and ANQGSEA. Trimming cost V 6 bases and J 6 bases, with 8 bases left between them. The CDR3 DNA sequence: TGCAGCGTCATACAGGCCGGGGAGCTGTTTTTT. Amino acids: CSVIQAGELFF.

This clone appeared once. This chain connects TRBV4-2 to TRBJ2-7, with TRBD2 matching over 11 bases. The V gene's germline CDR1 is LGHNA and CDR2 YNFKEQ. V was clipped by 0 bases and J by 0 bases; unmatched bases: 13. The CDR3 has 20 amino acids. As DNA, the CDR3 is TGTGCCAGCAGCCAAGAAAGTGCGAGGACTAGCGGGCCTAGCTCCTACGAGCAGTACTTC. As protein: CASSQESARTSGPSSYEQYF.